This TCR beta chain was retrieved from a study of CD8+ T cells in alopecia areata. Turning to the study itself: Each day, treated patients took oral tofacitinib twice, at 5 to 10 mg per dose.

This CDR3 contains 14 residues. CDR1 and CDR2 (germline): MNHEY, SMNVEV (reference sequence). Trimming cost V 5 bases and J 7 bases, with 15 bases left between them. Reverse transcribed after extraction, RNA yielded cDNA as the sequencing template. Sequencing was performed with immunoSEQ multiplex PCR; in TCRdb, only in-frame clones are kept and a portion is missing. Here the sample spans roughly 150,000 clones, around half being singletons. Those with alopecia areata gave lesional scalp punch biopsies and peripheral blood. J is TRBJ1-5 and V is TRBV27, with D unresolved. This receptor was taken from a human donor with alopecia areata. Sequencing was performed on CD8+ T cells sorted from blood, taken at week 0. The CDR3 reads CASSLPGVGQPQHF. Written as DNA, the CDR3 is TGTGCCAGCAGTCTCCCCGGGGTTGGGCAGCCCCAGCATTTT.